What follows describes a single TCR beta chain. Antigen specificity is unknown. Researchers amplified the TCR beta CDR3 regions from RNA transcripts. With the HTBI primer set, the TCR CDR3 went through a first round of RT-PCR. TCRdb processed the multiplex PCR reads anew with MiXCR; each CDR3 protein has one entry. Altogether about 200,000 distinct CDR3 sequences are present, roughly 17% being singletons, with the ten largest covering around 52%. The data were taken from a study of T cells in Graves' hyperthyroidism and ophthalmopathy. Notes on the study in general: Blood also carried most thyroid clonotypes expanded above 0.001.

The J segment lost 6 bases and the V segment lost 4 bases, leaving 3 bases of the junction unmatched. In germline, CDR1 is SGHVS, CDR2 FQNEAQ. The CDR3 has 15 residues. The V and J genes are TRBV7-8 and TRBJ2-1; 13 bases align to TRBD2. Sequencing input: blood. The origin of this receptor is a woman in her fifties or sixties with Graves' hyperthyroidism. The CDR3 loop is CASSWTSGSFNEQFF. The CDR3 coding sequence is TGTGCCAGCAGCTGGACTAGCGGGAGTTTCAATGAGCAGTTCTTC.